The T cell receptor (beta chain) described here comes from a study of T cells after yellow fever vaccination. Overall study: With SMART-Seq v4 Ultra Low Input, the fractions containing low cell numbers were prepared. General observations from the study: Most clones from primary vaccination were detected again post-booster (roughly 96% CD4, around 88% CD8).

The table lists this clonotype with many counts. The CDR3 consists of 15 residues. V was clipped by 5 bases and J by 3 bases; unmatched bases: 4. CDR1 and CDR2 from the germline V gene are SGHTA and FQGTGA. UMIs were added to TCR cDNA along with a universal primer site when it was made by 5'RACE template switching. Each CDR3 protein is one row after TCRdb ran MiXCR on the 5' RACE reads. The repertoire has 40,000 to 50,000 distinct CDR3 sequences, under 8% of them found once; the top ten carry 15%. The V and J genes are TRBV7-3 and TRBJ2-3; 11 positions match TRBD2. The receptor was isolated from a man younger than 40 who received the YFV17D yellow fever vaccine. The specimen comprised CD8+ T cells not binding an NS4B(214-222) dextramer, sorted from PBMCs, sampled 45 days after the yellow fever booster vaccination. The CDR3 sequence is CASSLGLAVTDTQYF. In DNA, the CDR3 is TGTGCCAGCAGCCTGGGACTAGCGGTGACAGATACGCAGTATTTT.